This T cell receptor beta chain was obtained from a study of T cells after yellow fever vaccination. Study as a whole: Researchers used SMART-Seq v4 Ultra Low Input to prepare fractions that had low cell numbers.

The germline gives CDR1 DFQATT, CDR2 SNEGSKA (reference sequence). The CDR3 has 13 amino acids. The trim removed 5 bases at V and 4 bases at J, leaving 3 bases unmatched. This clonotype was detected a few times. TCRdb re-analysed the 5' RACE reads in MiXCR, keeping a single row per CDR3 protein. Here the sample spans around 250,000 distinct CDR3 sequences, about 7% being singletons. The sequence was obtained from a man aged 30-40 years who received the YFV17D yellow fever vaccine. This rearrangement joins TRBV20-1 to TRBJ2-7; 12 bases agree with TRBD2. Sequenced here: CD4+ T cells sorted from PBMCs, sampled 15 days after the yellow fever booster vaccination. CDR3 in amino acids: CSAFTSGRYEQYF. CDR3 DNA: TGCAGTGCTTTTACTAGCGGGAGGTACGAGCAGTACTTC.